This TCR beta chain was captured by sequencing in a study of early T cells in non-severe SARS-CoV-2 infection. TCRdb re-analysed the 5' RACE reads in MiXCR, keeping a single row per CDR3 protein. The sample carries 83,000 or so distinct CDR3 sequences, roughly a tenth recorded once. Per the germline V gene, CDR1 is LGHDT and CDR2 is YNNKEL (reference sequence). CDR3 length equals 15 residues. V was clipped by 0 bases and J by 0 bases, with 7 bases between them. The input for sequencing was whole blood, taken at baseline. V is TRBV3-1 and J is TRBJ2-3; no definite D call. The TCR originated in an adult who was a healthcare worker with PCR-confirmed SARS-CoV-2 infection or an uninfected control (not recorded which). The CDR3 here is CASSQDYGSTDTQYF. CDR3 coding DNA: TGTGCCAGCAGCCAAGACTATGGTAGCACAGATACGCAGTATTTT.